The rows below give T cell receptor beta chains drawn from one sample of a study of blood T cell repertoires in COVID-19. Data came from immunoSEQ multiplex PCR; TCRdb stores just in-frame clones and leaves some out. The repertoire holds 250,000 to 350,000 clones, roughly 88% seen once, with 2.9% in the top ten. The source material was peripheral blood. The source is a woman between 25 and 40 years old with COVID-19, enrolled during active disease. Both conserved end residues are part of each CDR3. Fields, in order: CDR3 protein, clone size, J gene, V gene, CDR3 length. Part of the rows lack a size; the others show once, few, many or a class for expanded clones.

CASSEPRTGTSYGYTF NA TRBJ1-2 TRBV2 16
CASSNRGQFTEAFF NA TRBJ1-1 TRBV6-5 14
CATSREYSDGYTF NA TRBJ1-2 TRBV15 13
CASSPRTSGMGYEQYF NA TRBJ2-7 TRBV11-2 16
CSVEVQGNTEAFF NA TRBJ1-1 TRBV29-1 13
CASSVDRDQPQHF few TRBJ1-5 TRBV5-4 13
CASREAGGKAEQYF NA TRBJ2-7 TRBV4-1 14
CASSISGTGVGGELFF NA TRBJ2-2 TRBV5-1 16
CSASSTDSGNTIYF NA TRBJ1-3 TRBV20-1 14
CASSPLVDRTNEKLFF NA TRBJ1-4 TRBV7-9 16
CASRVGLARETQYF few TRBJ2-5 TRBV5-1 14
CASSPDSNYGYTF NA TRBJ1-2 TRBV12-3/TRBV12-4 13
CASSLFRGPLHF NA TRBJ1-6 TRBV2 12
CASSASPGQGENSPLHF NA TRBJ1-6 TRBV9 17
CAWSASTNEKLFF few TRBJ1-4 TRBV30 13
CASSPSGTYNEQFF NA TRBJ2-1 TRBV7-3 14
CASSIDRDSIYGYTF NA TRBJ1-2 TRBV19 15
CASSLDNRVSSEKLFF NA TRBJ1-4 TRBV5-6 16
CASSLGQWGNSNQPQHF few TRBJ1-5 TRBV5-8 17
CASSQTGTGFYNEQFF NA TRBJ2-1 TRBV6-2/TRBV6-3 16
CAWRGAPYGYTF NA TRBJ1-2 TRBV30 12
CASSLDGRGHTEAFF few TRBJ1-1 TRBV5-4 15
CAWSKTGLYNEQFF NA TRBJ2-1 TRBV30 14
CASSESTGYSTQYF NA TRBJ2-5 TRBV10-1 14
CASSAGQGGYNEQFF NA TRBJ2-1 TRBV2 15
CASKAGANTEAFF NA TRBJ1-1 TRBV11-3 13
CASSLWTGENTEAFF NA TRBJ1-1 TRBV18 15
CASSSSPNEKLFF NA TRBJ1-4 TRBV27 13
CASSSDPGLRNEQFF NA TRBJ2-1 TRBV5-4 15
CAWSVGGGYEQYF NA TRBJ2-7 TRBV30 13
CASSLELDFSYNEQFF NA TRBJ2-1 TRBV5-5 16
CASSLSAMTVEAFF NA TRBJ1-1 TRBV5-4 14
CASSRDREDTEAFF NA TRBJ1-1 TRBV19 14
CSVQGSSGNTIYF NA TRBJ1-3 TRBV29-1 13
CASSRTYGGYTF few TRBJ1-2 TRBV28 12
CASSPSGSVSEEQYF NA TRBJ2-7 TRBV3-1/TRBV3-2 15
CASSRQGYYQPQHF NA TRBJ1-5 TRBV6-2/TRBV6-3 14
CASSYSPGGSNTEAFF once TRBJ1-1 TRBV6-6 16
CASGRTSTDTQYF NA TRBJ2-3 TRBV6-6 13
CSVVSVPYEQYF NA TRBJ2-7 TRBV29-1 12
CASSLEGGTQPQHF once TRBJ1-5 TRBV5-1 14
CASSTGSGRAITGELFF NA TRBJ2-2 TRBV5-6 17
CAAGGLAADYEQYF NA TRBJ2-7 TRBV10-3 14
CASSLGGGEQFF NA TRBJ2-1 TRBV7-6 12
CASSNVLDSYYEQYF once TRBJ2-7 TRBV6-2/TRBV6-3 15
CSVETLGQGTSEQYF NA TRBJ2-7 TRBV29-1 15